These 2 T cell receptor beta chains were sequenced from one sample in a study of blood T cell repertoires in COVID-19. Generated by immunoSEQ multiplex PCR, the TCRdb table keeps only in-frame clones and is missing some. The table includes approximately 160,000 clones, more than 75% detected once. Sequencing was done on a sample of PBMCs or T cells enriched from blood (not recorded which). These receptors all stem from a man aged 40-49 years who had recovered from COVID-19.

This chain connects TRBV9 to TRBJ1-3; D gene ambiguous. V was shortened by 0 bases and J by 2 bases, with 12 bases between the two germline ends. The CDR3 is 16 amino acids. The germline gives CDR1 SGDLS, CDR2 YYNGEE. In DNA form, the CDR3 reads TGTGCCAGCAGCGTAGGGTCCCCGGGTCCTGGAAACACCATATATTTT. This codes for CASSVGSPGPGNTIYF.

This chain links TRBV12-3 or TRBV12-4 with TRBJ2-2; D is uncertain. V dropped 7 bases and J dropped 5 bases, with 8 bases sitting between them. CDR3 size: 12 residues. The CDR3 DNA reads as TGTGCCAGCACTGCAGAAACCGGGGAGCTGTTTTTT. This codes for CASTAETGELFF.